The entry below gives a single T cell receptor beta chain sequence along with its context. V dropped 6 bases and J dropped 8 bases, with 19 bases sitting between them. Germline CDR1 reads LNHDA; CDR2 reads SQIVND (reference sequence). This CDR3 is built from 14 residues. This specimen belongs to a study of blood T cell repertoires in COVID-19. Study as a whole: Some COVID-19 samples were acute and others convalescent; all came from the United States, Italy and Spain. The cDNA or gDNA used as material had been derived from T cells, B-cell-depleted T cells, or PBMCs.

Profiled with immunoSEQ multiplex PCR; TCRdb holds only in-frame clones, not every one. The table records 200,000 to 250,000 clones, approximately 90% of them present only once. The chain uses TRBV19 and TRBJ1-2; D is uncertain. The receptor comes from a woman aged 45-59 years with COVID-19, enrolled during active disease. Sequencing was done on a sample of peripheral blood. The chain's CDR3 is CASRYGHRDEGYTF. The DNA for the CDR3 is TGTGCCAGTAGGTATGGGCACCGGGATGAAGGCTACACCTTC.